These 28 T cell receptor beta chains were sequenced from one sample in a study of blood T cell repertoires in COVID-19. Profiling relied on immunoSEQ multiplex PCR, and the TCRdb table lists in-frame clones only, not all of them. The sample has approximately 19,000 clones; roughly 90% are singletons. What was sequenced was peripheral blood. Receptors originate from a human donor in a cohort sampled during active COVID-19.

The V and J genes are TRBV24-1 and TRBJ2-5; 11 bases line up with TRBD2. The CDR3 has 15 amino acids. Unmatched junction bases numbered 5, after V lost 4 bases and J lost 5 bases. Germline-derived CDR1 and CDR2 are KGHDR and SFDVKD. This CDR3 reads CATSEIAGGRETQYF. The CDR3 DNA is TGTGCCACCAGTGAAATAGCGGGGGGGCGGGAGACCCAGTACTTC.

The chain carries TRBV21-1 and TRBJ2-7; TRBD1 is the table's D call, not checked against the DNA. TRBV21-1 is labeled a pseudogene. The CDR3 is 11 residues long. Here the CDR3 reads CASNQGHEQYF. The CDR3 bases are TGTGCCAGCAATCAGGGCCACGAGCAGTACTTC.

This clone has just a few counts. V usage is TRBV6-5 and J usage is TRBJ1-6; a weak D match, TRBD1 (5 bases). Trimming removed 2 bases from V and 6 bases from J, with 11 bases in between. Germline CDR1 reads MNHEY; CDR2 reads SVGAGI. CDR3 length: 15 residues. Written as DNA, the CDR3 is TGTGCCAGCAGTTACGAGCTGACAGCTAATTCACCCCTCCACTTT. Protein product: CASSYELTANSPLHF.

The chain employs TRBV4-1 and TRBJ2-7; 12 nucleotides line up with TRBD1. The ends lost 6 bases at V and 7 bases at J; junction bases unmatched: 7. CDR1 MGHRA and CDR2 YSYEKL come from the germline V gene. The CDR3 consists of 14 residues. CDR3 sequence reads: CASRRGQGAREQYF. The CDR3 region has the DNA TGCGCCAGCAGGCGGGGACAGGGGGCGAGAGAGCAGTACTTC.

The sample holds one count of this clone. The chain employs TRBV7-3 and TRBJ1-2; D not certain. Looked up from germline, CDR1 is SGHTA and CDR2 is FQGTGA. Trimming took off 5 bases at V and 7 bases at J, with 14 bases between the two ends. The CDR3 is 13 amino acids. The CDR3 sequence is CASSEERESGYTF. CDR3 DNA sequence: TGTGCCAGCAGCGAGGAACGGGAGTCTGGCTACACCTTC.

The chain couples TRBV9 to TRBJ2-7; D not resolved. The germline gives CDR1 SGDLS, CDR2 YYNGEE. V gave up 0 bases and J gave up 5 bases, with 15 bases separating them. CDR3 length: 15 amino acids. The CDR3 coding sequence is TGTGCCAGCAGCGTAGAGGCGAGCCGCGGTCACGAGCAGTACTTC. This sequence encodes CASSVEASRGHEQYF.

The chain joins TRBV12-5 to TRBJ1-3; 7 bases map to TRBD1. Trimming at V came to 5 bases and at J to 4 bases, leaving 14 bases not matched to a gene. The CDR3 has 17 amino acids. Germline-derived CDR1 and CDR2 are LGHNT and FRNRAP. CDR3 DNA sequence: TGTGCTAGTGGTATCCCCTCACAGGGGATCTCAGGAAACACCATATATTTT. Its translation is CASGIPSQGISGNTIYF.

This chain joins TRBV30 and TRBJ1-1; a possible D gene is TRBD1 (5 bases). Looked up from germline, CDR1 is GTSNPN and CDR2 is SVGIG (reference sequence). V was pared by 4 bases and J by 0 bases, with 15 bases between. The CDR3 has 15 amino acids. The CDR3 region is CAWKRKDRLNTEAFF. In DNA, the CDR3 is TGTGCCTGGAAACGGAAAGACAGATTGAACACTGAAGCTTTCTTT.

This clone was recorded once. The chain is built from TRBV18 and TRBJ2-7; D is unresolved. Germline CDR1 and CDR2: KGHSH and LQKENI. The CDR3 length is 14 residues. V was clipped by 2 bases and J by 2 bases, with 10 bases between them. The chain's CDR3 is CASSPEQWTYEQYF. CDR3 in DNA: TGTGCCAGCTCACCAGAACAGTGGACCTACGAGCAGTACTTC. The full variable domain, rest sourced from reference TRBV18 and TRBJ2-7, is NAGVMQNPRHLVRRRGQEARLRCSPMKGHSHVYWYRQLPEEGLKFMVYLQKENIIDESGMPKERFSAEFPKEGPSILRIQQVVRGDSAAYFCASSPEQWTYEQYFGPGTRLTVT.

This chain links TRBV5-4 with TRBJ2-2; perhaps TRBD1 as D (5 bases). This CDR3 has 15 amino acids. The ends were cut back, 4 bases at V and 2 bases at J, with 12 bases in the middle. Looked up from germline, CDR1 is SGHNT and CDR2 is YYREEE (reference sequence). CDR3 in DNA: TGTGCCAGCAGCCCCCGACAGATAAACACCGGGGAGCTGTTTTTT. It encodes CASSPRQINTGELFF.

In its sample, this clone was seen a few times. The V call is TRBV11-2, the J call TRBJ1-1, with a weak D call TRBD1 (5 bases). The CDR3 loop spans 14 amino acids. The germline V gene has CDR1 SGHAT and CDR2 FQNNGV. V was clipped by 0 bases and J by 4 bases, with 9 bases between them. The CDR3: CASSLEGVGTEAFF. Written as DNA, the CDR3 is TGTGCCAGCAGCTTAGAAGGGGTGGGCACTGAAGCTTTCTTT.

CDR3 sequence reads: CASSGRQGRRWDEQYF. Written as DNA, the CDR3 is TGTGCCAGCAGCGGAAGACAGGGGAGAAGGTGGGACGAGCAGTACTTC. V and J are TRBV5-6 and TRBJ2-7, with 8 nucleotides matching TRBD1. The CDR3 runs 16 residues. The junction had 14 bases not matched to a gene; V was cut back by 4 bases and J by 5 bases. Germline CDR1 and CDR2: SGHDT and YYEEEE. The full variable domain, its missing parts supplied by reference TRBV5-6 and TRBJ2-7, is DAGVTQSPTHLIKTRGQQVTLRCSPKSGHDTVSWYQQALGQGPQFIFQYYEEEERQRGNFPDRFSGHQFPNYSSELNVNALLLGDSALYLCASSGRQGRRWDEQYFGPGTRLTVT.

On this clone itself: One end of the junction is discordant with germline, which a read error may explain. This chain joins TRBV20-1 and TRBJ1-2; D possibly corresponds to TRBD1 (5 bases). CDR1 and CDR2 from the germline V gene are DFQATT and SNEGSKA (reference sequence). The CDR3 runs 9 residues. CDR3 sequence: CSARVPGLF. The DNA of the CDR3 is TGCAGTGCTAGAGTTCCAGGGCTCTTC.

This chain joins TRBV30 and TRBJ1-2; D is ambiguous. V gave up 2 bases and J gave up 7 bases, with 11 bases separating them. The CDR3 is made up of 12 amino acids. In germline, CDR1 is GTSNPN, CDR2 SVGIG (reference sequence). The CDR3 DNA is TGTGCCTGGAGTACACAAACGGGTGGCTACACCTTC. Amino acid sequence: CAWSTQTGGYTF.

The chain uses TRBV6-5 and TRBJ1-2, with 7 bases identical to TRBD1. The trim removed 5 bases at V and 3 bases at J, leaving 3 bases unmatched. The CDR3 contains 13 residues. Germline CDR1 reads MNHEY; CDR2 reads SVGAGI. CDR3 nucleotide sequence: TGTGCCAGCAGTCGGGGGACAGACTATGGCTACACCTTC. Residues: CASSRGTDYGYTF.

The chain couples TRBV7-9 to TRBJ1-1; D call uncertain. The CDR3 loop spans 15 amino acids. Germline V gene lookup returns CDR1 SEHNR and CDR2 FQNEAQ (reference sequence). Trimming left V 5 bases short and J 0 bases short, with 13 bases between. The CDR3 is CASSPGGVMNTEAFF. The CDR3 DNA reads TGTGCCAGCAGCCCCGGCGGGGTCATGAACACTGAAGCTTTCTTT.

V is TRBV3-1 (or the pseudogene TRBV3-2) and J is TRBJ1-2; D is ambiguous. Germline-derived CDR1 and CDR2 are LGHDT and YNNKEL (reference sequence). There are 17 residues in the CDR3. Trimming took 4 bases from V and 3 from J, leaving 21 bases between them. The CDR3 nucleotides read TGTGCCAGCAGCCCACCTACCGGGTCAAGCGTCGACTATGGCTACACCTTC. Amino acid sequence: CASSPPTGSSVDYGYTF.

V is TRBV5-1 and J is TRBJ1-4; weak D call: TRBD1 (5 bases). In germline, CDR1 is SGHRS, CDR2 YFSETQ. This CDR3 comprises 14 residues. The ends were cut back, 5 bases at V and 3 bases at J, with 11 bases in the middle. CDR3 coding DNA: TGCGCCAGCAGAAGGGGCGCATCTAATGAAAAACTGTTTTTT. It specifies CASRRGASNEKLFF. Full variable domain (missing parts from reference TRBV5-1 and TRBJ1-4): KAGVTQTPRYLIKTRGQQVTLSCSPISGHRSVSWYQQTPGQGLQFLFEYFSETQRNKGNFPGRFSGRQFSNSRSEMNVSTLELGDSALYLCASRRGASNEKLFFGSGTQLSVL.

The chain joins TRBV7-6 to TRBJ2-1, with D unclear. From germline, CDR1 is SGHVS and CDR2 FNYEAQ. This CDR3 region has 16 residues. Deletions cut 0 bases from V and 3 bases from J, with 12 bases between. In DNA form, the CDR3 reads TGTGCCAGCAGCTTAGCCTCTGGGCCAGTCTACAATGAGCAGTTCTTC. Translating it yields CASSLASGPVYNEQFF.

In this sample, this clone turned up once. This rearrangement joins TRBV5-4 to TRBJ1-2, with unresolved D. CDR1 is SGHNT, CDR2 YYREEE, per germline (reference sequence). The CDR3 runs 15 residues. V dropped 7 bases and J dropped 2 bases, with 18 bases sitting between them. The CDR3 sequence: CASQKSRLRNYGYTF. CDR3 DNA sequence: TGTGCCAGCCAGAAGTCCCGACTGCGCAACTATGGCTACACCTTC.

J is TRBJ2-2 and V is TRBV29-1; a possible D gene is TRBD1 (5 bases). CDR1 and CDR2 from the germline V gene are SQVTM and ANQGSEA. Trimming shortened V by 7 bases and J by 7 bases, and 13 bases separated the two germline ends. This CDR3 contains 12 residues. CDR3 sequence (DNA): TGCAGCGGGGGATCTAGGGGCGGGGAGCTGTTTTTT. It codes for CSGGSRGGELFF.

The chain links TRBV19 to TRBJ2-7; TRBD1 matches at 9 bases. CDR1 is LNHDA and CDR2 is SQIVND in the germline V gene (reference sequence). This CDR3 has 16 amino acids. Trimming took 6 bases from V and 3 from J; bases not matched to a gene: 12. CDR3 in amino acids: CASSTTATGGVYEQYF. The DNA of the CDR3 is TGTGCCAGTAGCACTACCGCGACAGGGGGAGTCTACGAGCAGTACTTC.

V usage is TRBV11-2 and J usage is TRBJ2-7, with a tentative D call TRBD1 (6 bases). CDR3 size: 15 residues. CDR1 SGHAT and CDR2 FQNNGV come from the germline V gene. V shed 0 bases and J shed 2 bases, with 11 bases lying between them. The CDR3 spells CASSLDSGTPYEQYF. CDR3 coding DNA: TGTGCCAGCAGCTTAGACTCCGGGACACCCTACGAGCAGTACTTC.

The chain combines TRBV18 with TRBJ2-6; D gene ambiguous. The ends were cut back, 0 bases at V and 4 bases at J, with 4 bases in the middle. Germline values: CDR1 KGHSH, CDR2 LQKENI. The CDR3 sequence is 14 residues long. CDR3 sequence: CASSPPRGANVLTF. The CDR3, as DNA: TGTGCCAGCTCACCACCGAGGGGGGCCAACGTCCTGACTTTC. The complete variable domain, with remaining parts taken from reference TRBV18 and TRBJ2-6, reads NAGVMQNPRHLVRRRGQEARLRCSPMKGHSHVYWYRQLPEEGLKFMVYLQKENIIDESGMPKERFSAEFPKEGPSILRIQQVVRGDSAAYFCASSPPRGANVLTFGAGSRLTVL.

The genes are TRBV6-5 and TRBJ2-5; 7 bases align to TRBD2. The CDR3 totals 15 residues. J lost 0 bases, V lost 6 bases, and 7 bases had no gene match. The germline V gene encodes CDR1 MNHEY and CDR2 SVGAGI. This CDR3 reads CASSPREGYQETQYF. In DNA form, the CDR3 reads TGTGCCAGCAGCCCCAGGGAGGGCTACCAAGAGACCCAGTACTTC.

The CDR3 loop reads CASSLGRGQETQYF. CDR3 DNA: TGTGCCAGCAGTCTAGGCAGGGGGCAAGAGACCCAGTACTTC. The rearrangement uses TRBV27 and TRBJ2-5; 7 nucleotides line up with TRBD1. The CDR3 totals 14 residues. Trimming removed 5 bases from V and 2 bases from J; junction bases left unmatched: 5. Germline values: CDR1 MNHEY, CDR2 SMNVEV (reference sequence).

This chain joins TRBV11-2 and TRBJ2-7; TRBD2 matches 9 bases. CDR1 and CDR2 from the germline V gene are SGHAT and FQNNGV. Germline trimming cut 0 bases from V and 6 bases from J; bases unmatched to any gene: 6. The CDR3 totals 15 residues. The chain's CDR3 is CASSLESGGGAEQYF. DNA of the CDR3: TGTGCCAGCAGCTTAGAGTCTGGCGGGGGGGCCGAGCAGTACTTC.

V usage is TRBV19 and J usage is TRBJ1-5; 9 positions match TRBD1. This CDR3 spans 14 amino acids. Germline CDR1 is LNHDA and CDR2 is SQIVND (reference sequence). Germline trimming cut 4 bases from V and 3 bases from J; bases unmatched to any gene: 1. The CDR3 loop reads CASSRTGVNQPQHF. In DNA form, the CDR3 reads TGTGCCAGTAGTAGGACAGGGGTCAATCAGCCCCAGCATTTT.